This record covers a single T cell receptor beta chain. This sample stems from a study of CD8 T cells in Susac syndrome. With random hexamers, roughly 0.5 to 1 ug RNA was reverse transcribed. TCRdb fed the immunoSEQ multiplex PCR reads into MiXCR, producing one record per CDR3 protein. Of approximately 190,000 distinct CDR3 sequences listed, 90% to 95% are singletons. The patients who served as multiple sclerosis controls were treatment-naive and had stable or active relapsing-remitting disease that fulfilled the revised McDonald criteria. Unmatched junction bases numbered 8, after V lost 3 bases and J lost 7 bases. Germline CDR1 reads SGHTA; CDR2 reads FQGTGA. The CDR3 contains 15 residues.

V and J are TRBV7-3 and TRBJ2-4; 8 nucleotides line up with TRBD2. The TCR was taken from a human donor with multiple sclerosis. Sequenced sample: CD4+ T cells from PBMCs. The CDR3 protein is CASSFDGRAGNIQYF. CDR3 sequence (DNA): TGTGCCAGCAGCTTTGACGGGAGGGCCGGGAACATTCAGTACTTC.